Shown below are 2 T cell receptor beta chains from a single sample sequenced in a study of OX40 agonist ivuxolimab in advanced cancers. Libraries came from the immunoSEQ multiplex PCR assay. Drawn from immuneACCESS, this table holds only the in-frame rearrangements with V and J called that TCRdb kept. Clones are partly lost; checked studies trace under half to an unresolved V gene and leave the rest unexplained. This sample lists tens of thousands of clones; 92% were detected once. About 8.6% of the sample is taken by the ten largest. The input for sequencing was CD4+ or CD8+ T cells sorted from blood, taken in a trial of the OX40 agonist ivuxolimab. The source of these receptors is an adult with an advanced solid tumor such as melanoma, head and neck, liver or kidney cancer.

The chain employs TRBV19 and TRBJ1-5; 10 positions match TRBD1. The CDR3 is 15 residues long. V was clipped by 3 bases and J by 7 bases; unmatched bases: 6. Germline V gene sequence: CDR1 LNHDA, CDR2 SQIVND (reference sequence). In DNA form, the CDR3 reads TGTGCCAGTAGTATGGGACAGGGGATCCGGCAGCCCCAGCATTTT. Encoded protein: CASSMGQGIRQPQHF.

The rearrangement links TRBV10-1 to TRBJ2-7, with D possibly matching TRBD1 (6 bases). This CDR3 comprises 17 residues. The V gene lost 2 bases and the J gene lost 2 bases, with 19 bases spanning the gap. Germline CDR1 is WNHNN and CDR2 is SYGVQD (reference sequence). CDR3 coding DNA: TGCGCCAGCAGTGAGCACATAGGACAGCCAACCCCCTACGAGCAGTACTTC. This gives the protein CASSEHIGQPTPYEQYF.